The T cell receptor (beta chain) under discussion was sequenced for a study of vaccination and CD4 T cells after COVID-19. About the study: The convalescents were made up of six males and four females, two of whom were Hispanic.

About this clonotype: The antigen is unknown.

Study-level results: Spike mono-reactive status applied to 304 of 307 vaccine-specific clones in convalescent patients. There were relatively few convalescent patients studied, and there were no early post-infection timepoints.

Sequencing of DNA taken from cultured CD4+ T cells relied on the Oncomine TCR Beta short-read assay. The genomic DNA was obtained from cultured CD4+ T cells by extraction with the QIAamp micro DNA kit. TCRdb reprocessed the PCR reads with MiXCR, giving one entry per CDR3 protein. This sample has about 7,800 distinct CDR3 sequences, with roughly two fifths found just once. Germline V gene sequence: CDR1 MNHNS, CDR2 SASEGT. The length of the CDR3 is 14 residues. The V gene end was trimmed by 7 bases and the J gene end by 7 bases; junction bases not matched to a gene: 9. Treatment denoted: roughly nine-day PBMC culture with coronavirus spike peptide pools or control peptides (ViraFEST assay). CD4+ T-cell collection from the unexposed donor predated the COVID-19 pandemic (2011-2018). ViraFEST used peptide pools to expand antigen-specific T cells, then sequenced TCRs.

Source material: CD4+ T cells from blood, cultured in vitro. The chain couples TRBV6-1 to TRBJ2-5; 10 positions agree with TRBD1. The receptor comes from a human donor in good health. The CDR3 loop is CASKTGQGFGTQYF. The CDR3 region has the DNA TGTGCCAGCAAGACGGGACAGGGGTTCGGGACCCAGTACTTC.